This T cell receptor beta chain was found in a study of control samples from healthy donors and cancer patients. Germline V gives CDR1 MNHEY, CDR2 SMNVEV (reference sequence). The V segment lost 2 bases and the J segment 1 base; nucleotides outside the gene matches: 1. The CDR3 is 14 amino acids. Clones were sequenced by immunoSEQ multiplex PCR, and TCRdb holds only the in-frame ones, with some missing. The sample lists tens of thousands of clones, about 88% occurring once. This clonotype was obtained from a woman in her fifties or sixties in good health. The sequenced sample was blood. The chain carries TRBV27 and TRBJ2-5; 7 bases fit TRBD2. CDR3 nucleotides: TGTGCCAGCAGTTTAGGCGGGGGCCAAGAGACCCAGTACTTC. Its translation is CASSLGGGQETQYF.